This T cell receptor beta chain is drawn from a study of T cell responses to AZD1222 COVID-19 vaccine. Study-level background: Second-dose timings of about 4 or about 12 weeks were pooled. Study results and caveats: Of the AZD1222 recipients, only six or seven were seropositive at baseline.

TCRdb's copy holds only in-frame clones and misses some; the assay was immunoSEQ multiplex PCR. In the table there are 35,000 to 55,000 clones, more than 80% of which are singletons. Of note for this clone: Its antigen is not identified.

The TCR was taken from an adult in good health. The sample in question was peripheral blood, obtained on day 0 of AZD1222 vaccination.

CDR3 sequence: CASSQDTGGGYTF. The CDR3, as DNA: TGTGCCAGCAGCCAAGATACAGGGGGAGGCTACACCTTC. The rearrangement uses TRBV3-1 (or the pseudogene TRBV3-2) and TRBJ1-2; 8 bases align to TRBD1. In germline, CDR1 is LGHDT, CDR2 YNNKEL (reference sequence). V lost 0 bases and J lost 8; bases outside the gene matches: 2. The CDR3 totals 13 residues.